This paragraph reports one T cell receptor beta chain. No antigen is known for it. There are no base qualities to consult, and no much larger clone falls within one base. The entry originates in a study of control samples from healthy donors and cancer patients (dated by TCRdb to about 2020). Libraries were built with the immunoSEQ multiplex PCR assay. Held by TCRdb, this immuneACCESS table contains in-frame sequences only and omits some clones. Under half of the omission traces to an unresolved V gene where checked; the cause of the rest is unknown. Within this sample are 150,000 to 200,000 clones, with about 94% of them counted one time only. The top ten clones comprise 8.5% of the sample. CDR1 is given as MNHNS and CDR2 as SASEGT, both from the germline V gene. V loses 3 bases of germline sequence and J loses 5 bases, and the interval between the two ends is 5 bases. Counted from cysteine to phenylalanine, this CDR3 has 13 amino acids. The kept DNA is CDR3 alone, 39 bases in frame from the first base.

The sequence links TRBV6-1 to TRBJ1-6; the D gene cannot be named for sure. Sequenced input: blood. The receptor comes from a woman in her forties in good health. In nucleotide form, the sequence is TGTGCCAGCAGTGATATGGATAATTCACCCCTCCACTTT. Its product reads: CASSDMDNSPLHF.